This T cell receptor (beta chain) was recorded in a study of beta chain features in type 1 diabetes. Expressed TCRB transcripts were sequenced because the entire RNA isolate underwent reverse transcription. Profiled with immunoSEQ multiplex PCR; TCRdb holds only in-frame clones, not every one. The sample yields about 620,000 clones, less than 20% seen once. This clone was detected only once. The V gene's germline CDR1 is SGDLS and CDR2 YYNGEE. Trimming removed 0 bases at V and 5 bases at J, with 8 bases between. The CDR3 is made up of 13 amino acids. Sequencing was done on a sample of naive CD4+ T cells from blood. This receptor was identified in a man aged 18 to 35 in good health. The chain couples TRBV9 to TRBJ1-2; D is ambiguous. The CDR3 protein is CASSVDPEYGYTF. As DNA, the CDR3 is TGTGCCAGCAGCGTAGATCCGGAGTATGGCTACACCTTC.